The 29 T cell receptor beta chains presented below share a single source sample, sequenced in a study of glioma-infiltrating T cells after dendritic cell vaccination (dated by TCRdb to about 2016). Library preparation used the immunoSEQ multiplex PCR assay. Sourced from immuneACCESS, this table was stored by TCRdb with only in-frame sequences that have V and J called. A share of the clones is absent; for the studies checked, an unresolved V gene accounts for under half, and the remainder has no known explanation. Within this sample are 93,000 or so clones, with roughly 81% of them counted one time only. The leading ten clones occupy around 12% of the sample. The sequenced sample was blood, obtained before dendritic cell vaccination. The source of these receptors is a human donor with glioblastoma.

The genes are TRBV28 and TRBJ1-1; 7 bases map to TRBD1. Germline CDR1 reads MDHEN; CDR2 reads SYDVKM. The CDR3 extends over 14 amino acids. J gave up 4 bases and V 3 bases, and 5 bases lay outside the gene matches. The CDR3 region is CASSLTGIGTEAFF. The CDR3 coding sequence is TGTGCCAGCAGTTTGACAGGGATCGGCACTGAAGCTTTCTTT.

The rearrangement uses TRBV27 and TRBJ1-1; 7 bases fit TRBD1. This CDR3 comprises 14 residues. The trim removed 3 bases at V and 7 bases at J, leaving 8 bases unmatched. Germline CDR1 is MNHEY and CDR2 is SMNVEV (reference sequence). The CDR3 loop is CASSFDRAGGEAFF. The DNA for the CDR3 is TGTGCCAGCAGTTTTGACAGGGCGGGTGGTGAAGCTTTCTTT.

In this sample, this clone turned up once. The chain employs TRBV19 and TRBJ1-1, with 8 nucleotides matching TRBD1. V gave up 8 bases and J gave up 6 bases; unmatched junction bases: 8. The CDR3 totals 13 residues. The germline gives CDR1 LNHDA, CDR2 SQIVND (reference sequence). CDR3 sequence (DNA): TGTGCCAGTGCTCGGGACAGGCTAGCTGAAGCTTTCTTT. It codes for CASARDRLAEAFF.

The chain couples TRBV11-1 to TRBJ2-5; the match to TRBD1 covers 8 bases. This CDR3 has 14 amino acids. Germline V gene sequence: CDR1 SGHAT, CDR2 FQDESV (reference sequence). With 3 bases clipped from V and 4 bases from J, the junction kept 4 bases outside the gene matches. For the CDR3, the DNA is TGTGCCAGCAGCTTGGACAGGGCCGGAGAGACCCAGTACTTC. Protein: CASSLDRAGETQYF.

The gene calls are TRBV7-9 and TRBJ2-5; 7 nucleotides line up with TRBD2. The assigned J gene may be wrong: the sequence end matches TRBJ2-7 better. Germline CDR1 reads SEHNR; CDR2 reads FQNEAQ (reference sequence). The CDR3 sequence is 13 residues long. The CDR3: CASSPGGGYEQYF. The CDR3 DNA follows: TGTGCCAGCAGCCCCGGGGGAGGGTACGAGCAGTACTTC.

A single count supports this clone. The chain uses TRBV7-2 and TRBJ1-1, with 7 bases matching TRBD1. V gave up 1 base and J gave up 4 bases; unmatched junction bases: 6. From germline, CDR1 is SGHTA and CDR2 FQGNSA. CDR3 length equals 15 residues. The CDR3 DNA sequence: TGTGCCAGCAGCTTAGGAACTTACAGGGGCACTGAAGCTTTCTTT. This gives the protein CASSLGTYRGTEAFF.

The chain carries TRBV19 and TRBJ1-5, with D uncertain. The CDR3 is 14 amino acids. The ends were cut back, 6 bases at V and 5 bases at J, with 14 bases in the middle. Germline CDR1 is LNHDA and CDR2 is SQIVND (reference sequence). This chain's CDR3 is CASSSGYFYQPQHF. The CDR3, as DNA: TGTGCCAGTAGCAGCGGATACTTTTATCAGCCCCAGCATTTT.

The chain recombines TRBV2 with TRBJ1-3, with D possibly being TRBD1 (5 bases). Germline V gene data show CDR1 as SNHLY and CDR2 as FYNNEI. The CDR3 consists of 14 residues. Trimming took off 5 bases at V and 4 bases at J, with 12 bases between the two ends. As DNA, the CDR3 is TGTGCCAGCAGTTTGGACATGGCGGGAAACACCATATATTTT. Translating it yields CASSLDMAGNTIYF.

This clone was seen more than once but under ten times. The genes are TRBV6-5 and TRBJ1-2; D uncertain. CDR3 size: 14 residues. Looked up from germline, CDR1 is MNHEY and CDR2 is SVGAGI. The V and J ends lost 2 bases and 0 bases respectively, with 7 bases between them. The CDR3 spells CASSYDLANYGYTF. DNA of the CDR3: TGTGCCAGCAGTTACGACCTAGCTAACTATGGCTACACCTTC.

The CDR3: CASSLGQVSTDTQYF. In nucleotides, the CDR3 is TGTGCCAGCAGCTTAGGACAGGTTAGCACAGATACGCAGTATTTT. The chain links TRBV5-4 to TRBJ2-3, with TRBD1 matching over 7 bases. Looked up from germline, CDR1 is SGHNT and CDR2 is YYREEE (reference sequence). The CDR3 length is 15 residues. With 2 bases clipped from V and 0 bases from J, the junction kept 3 bases outside the gene matches.

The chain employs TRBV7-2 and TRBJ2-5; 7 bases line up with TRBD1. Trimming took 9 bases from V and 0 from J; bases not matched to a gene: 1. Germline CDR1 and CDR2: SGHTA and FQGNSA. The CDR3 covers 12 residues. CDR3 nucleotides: TGTGCCAGTGGACAGGACCAAGAGACCCAGTACTTC. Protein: CASGQDQETQYF.

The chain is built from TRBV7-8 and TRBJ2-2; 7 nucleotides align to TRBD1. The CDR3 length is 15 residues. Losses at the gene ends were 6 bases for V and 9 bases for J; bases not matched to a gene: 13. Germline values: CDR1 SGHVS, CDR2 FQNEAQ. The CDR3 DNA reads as TGTGCCAGCAGACCAGGGCGGACAGGCCGTCGGGAGCTGTTTTTT. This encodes CASRPGRTGRRELFF.

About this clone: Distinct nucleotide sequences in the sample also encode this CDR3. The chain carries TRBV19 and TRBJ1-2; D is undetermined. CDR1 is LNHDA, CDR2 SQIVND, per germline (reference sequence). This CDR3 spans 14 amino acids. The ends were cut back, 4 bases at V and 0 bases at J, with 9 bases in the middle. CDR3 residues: CASSSSGANYGYTF. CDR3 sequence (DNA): TGTGCCAGTAGTAGCTCAGGCGCTAACTATGGCTACACCTTC.

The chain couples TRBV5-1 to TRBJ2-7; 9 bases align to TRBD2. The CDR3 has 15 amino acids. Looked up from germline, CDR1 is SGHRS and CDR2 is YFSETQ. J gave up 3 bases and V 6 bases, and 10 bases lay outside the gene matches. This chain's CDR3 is CASKGASGNSYEQYF. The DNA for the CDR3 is TGCGCCAGCAAAGGAGCTAGCGGGAATAGCTACGAGCAGTACTTC. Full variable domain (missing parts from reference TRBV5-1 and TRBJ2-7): KAGVTQTPRYLIKTRGQQVTLSCSPISGHRSVSWYQQTPGQGLQFLFEYFSETQRNKGNFPGRFSGRQFSNSRSEMNVSTLELGDSALYLCASKGASGNSYEQYFGPGTRLTVT.

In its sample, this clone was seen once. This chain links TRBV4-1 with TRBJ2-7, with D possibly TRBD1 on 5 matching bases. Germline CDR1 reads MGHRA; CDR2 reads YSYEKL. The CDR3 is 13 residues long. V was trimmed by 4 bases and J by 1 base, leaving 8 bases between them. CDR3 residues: CASSLGVSYEQYF. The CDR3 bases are TGCGCCAGCAGCCTAGGGGTTTCCTACGAGCAGTACTTC.

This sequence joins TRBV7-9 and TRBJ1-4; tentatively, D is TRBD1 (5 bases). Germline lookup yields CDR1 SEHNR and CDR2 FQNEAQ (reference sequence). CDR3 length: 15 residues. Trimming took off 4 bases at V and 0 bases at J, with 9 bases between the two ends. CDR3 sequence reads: CASSSIRATNEKLFF. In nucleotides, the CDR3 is TGTGCCAGCAGCTCAATCAGGGCAACTAATGAAAAACTGTTTTTT.

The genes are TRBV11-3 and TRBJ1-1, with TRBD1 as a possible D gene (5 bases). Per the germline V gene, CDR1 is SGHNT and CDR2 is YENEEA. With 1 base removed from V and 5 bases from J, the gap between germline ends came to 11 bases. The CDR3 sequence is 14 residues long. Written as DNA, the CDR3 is TGTGCCAGCAGCTTAGCTCAGGGTAGGACTGAAGCTTTCTTT. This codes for CASSLAQGRTEAFF.

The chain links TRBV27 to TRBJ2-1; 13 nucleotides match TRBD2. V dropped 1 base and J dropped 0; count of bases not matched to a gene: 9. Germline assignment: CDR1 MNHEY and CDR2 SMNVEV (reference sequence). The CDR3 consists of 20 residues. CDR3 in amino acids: CASSLYFGLAGVSSYNEQFF. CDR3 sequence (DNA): TGTGCCAGCAGTTTATATTTCGGACTAGCGGGGGTAAGCTCCTACAATGAGCAGTTCTTC.

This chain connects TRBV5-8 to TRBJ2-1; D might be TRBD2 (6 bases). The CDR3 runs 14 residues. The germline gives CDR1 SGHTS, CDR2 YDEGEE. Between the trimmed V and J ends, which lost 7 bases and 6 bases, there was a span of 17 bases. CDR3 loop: CASQRAPQGNEQFF. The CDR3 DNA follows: TGTGCCAGCCAGCGGGCGCCCCAGGGCAATGAGCAGTTCTTC.

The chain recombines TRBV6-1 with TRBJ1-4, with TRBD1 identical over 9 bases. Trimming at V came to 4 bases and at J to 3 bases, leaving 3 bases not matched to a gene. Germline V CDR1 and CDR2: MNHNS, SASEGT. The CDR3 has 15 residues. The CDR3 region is CASSAGTGSNEKLFF. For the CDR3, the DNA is TGTGCCAGCAGTGCGGGGACAGGGTCTAATGAAAAACTGTTTTTT.

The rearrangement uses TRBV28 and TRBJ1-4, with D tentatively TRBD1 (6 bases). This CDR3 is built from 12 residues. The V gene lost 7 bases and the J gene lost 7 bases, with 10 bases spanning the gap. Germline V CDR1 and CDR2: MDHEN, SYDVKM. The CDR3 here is CASKTGTEKLFF. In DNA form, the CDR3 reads TGTGCCAGCAAAACAGGGACTGAAAAACTGTTTTTT.

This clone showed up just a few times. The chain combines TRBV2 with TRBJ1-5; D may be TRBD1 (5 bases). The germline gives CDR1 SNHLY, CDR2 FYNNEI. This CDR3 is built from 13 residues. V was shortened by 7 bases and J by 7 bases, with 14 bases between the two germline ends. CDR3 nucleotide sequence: TGTGCCAGCAATCAGGGATCACGGCAGCCCCAGCATTTT. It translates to CASNQGSRQPQHF.

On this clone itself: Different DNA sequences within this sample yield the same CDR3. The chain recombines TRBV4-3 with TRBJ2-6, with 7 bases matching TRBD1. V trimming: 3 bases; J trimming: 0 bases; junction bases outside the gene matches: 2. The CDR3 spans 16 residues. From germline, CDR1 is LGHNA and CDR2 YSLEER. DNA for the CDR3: TGCGCCAGCAGCCAGGACAGGAACTCTGGGGCCAACGTCCTGACTTTC. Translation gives CASSQDRNSGANVLTF.

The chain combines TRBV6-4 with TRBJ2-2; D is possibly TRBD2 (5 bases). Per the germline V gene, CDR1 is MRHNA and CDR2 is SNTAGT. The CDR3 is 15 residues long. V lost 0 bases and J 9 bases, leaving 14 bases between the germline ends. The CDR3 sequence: CASSDSREGSRELFF. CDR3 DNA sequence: TGTGCCAGCAGTGACTCGAGGGAAGGGTCCCGGGAGCTGTTTTTT.

The CDR3 protein is CASSYSGGRGRETQYF. The CDR3 DNA is TGTGCCAGCAGTTACTCGGGGGGAAGGGGGCGAGAGACCCAGTACTTC. The gene calls are TRBV6-6 and TRBJ2-5; a possible D gene is TRBD1 (7 bases). V was trimmed by 0 bases and J by 4 bases, leaving 15 bases between them. The CDR3 loop spans 16 amino acids. CDR1 MNHNY and CDR2 SVGAGI come from the germline V gene (reference sequence).

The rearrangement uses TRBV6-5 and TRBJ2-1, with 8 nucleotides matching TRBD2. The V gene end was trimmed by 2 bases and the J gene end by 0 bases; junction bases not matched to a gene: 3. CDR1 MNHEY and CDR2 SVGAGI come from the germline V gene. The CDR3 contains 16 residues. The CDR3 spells CASSYRGGSSYNEQFF. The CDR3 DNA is TGTGCCAGCAGTTACCGCGGGGGGAGCTCCTACAATGAGCAGTTCTTC.

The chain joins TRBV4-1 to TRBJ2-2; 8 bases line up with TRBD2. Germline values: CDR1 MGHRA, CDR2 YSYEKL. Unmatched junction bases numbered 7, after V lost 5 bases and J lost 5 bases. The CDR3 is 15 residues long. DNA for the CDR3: TGCGCCAGCAGCGAGAGCGGGGGAGAGACCGGGGAGCTGTTTTTT. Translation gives CASSESGGETGELFF.

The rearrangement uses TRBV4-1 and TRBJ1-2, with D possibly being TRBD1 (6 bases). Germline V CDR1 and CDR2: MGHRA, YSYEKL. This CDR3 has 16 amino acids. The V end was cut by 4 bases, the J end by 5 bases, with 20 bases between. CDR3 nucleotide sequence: TGCGCCAGCAGCCCGATAGACCGGCGGCAGGGGTATGGCTACACCTTC. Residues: CASSPIDRRQGYGYTF.

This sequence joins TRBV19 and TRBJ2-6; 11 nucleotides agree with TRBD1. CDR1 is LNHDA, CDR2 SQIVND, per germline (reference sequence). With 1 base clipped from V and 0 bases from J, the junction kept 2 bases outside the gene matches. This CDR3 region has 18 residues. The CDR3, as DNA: TGTGCCAGTAGTATAGTTGGGACAGGGGGCTCTGGGGCCAACGTCCTGACTTTC. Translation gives CASSIVGTGGSGANVLTF.